One and the same sample provided the 22 T cell receptor beta chains below, sequenced in a study of vaccination and CD4 T cells after COVID-19. Treatment here: roughly ten-day PBMC culture with coronavirus spike peptide pools or control peptides (ViraFEST assay). Their specific antigens are unknown. Once obtained from cultured CD4+ T cells, the DNA was sequenced using the Oncomine TCR Beta short-read assay. Using its own MiXCR run on the PCR reads, TCRdb lists one record per CDR3 protein. The repertoire has under 20,000 distinct CDR3 sequences, around three fifths of them found once; the top ten carry 7.5%. The sequencing sample was made of CD4+ T cells from blood, cultured in vitro. Source of these receptors: a human donor who had recovered from COVID-19.

The chain joins TRBV5-1 to TRBJ2-3; D not resolved. CDR1 and CDR2 from the germline V gene are SGHRS and YFSETQ. V lost 0 bases and J 3 bases, leaving 14 bases between the germline ends. The CDR3 is 16 residues long. The CDR3 DNA is TGCGCCAGCAGCTTGGCGGTCAATTTGAAAACAGATACGCAGTATTTT. Amino acid sequence: CASSLAVNLKTDTQYF.

The V call is TRBV18, the J call TRBJ2-1; TRBD1 is a possible D gene (6 bases). Germline V gene lookup returns CDR1 KGHSH and CDR2 LQKENI. The CDR3 is made up of 14 amino acids. Trimming cost V 3 bases and J 7 bases, with 13 bases left between them. The CDR3 loop is CASSPRGSVNEQFF. The DNA for the CDR3 is TGTGCCAGCTCACCCAGGGGCAGCGTGAATGAGCAGTTCTTC.

The rearrangement uses TRBV12-3 or TRBV12-4 and TRBJ1-5; D is ambiguous. The CDR3 contains 14 residues. Between the trimmed V and J ends, which lost 7 bases and 0 bases, there was a span of 10 bases. The CDR3, as DNA: TGTGCCAGCACGCAGTCAGGTAGCAATCAGCCCCAGCATTTT. Residues: CASTQSGSNQPQHF.

V usage is TRBV5-1 and J usage is TRBJ1-1, with D possibly matching TRBD1 (5 bases). Trimming removed 1 base at V and 2 bases at J, with 9 bases between. The CDR3 contains 14 residues. Germline V gives CDR1 SGHRS, CDR2 YFSETQ. In DNA form, the CDR3 reads TGCGCCAGCAGCTTGACAGGCGACAACACTGAAGCTTTCTTT. This translates into CASSLTGDNTEAFF.

V usage is TRBV9 and J usage is TRBJ1-1; 7 bases align to TRBD1. Germline V gives CDR1 SGDLS, CDR2 YYNGEE. V lost 4 bases and J lost 5; bases outside the gene matches: 14. The CDR3 runs 16 residues. CDR3 region: CASSPSLGQGGTEAFF. In DNA, the CDR3 is TGTGCCAGCAGCCCCAGCCTAGGGCAGGGGGGTACTGAAGCTTTCTTT.

The chain joins TRBV7-2 to TRBJ1-1; tentatively, D is TRBD1 (6 bases). V shed 3 bases and J shed 1 base, with 9 bases lying between them. CDR1 and CDR2 (germline): SGHTA, FQGNSA. CDR3 length: 14 amino acids. This CDR3 is CASSFGQWNTEAFF. Written as DNA, the CDR3 is TGTGCCAGCAGCTTCGGACAGTGGAACACTGAAGCTTTCTTT.

The chain employs TRBV6-2 or TRBV6-3 and TRBJ1-4, with 7 positions matching TRBD1. The junction had 2 bases not matched to a gene; V was cut back by 5 bases and J by 8 bases. This CDR3 has 12 amino acids. Germline CDR1 MNHEY, CDR2 SVGEGT. CDR3 DNA sequence: TGTGCCAGCAGTGACAGGGCGGAAAAACTGTTTTTT. Amino acids: CASSDRAEKLFF.

This clonotype was picked up a small number of times. This chain joins TRBV27 and TRBJ1-2; D not certain. The V gene's germline CDR1 is MNHEY and CDR2 SMNVEV (reference sequence). The CDR3 runs 14 residues. V was pared by 5 bases and J by 8 bases, with 18 bases between. The chain's CDR3 is CASSPLLPSGGYTF. The CDR3 DNA sequence: TGTGCCAGCAGTCCCCTCTTACCTTCGGGGGGCTACACCTTC.

This clonotype is classed as medium-sized. The CDR3, as DNA: TGTGCCGGCACCGGGACAGGGGCCACTGAAGCTTTCTTT. Translated, it gives CAGTGTGATEAFF. The chain combines TRBV2 with TRBJ1-1, with TRBD1 matching 10 bases. Trimming removed 11 bases from V and 4 bases from J; junction bases left unmatched: 7. CDR1 SNHLY and CDR2 FYNNEI come from the germline V gene. This CDR3 contains 13 residues.

CDR3 in amino acids: CASSRGQGAYNEQFF. Here the CDR3 DNA reads TGTGCCAGCAGCAGAGGGCAGGGGGCCTACAATGAGCAGTTCTTC. The chain combines TRBV7-2 with TRBJ2-1; 7 positions match TRBD1. V shed 5 bases and J 2 bases; nucleotides not matched to a gene: 6. Looked up from germline, CDR1 is SGHTA and CDR2 is FQGNSA. CDR3 length equals 15 residues.

This clonotype showed up just a few times. This chain joins TRBV27 and TRBJ1-5; possibly TRBD1 for D (6 bases). Germline CDR1 reads MNHEY; CDR2 reads SMNVEV (reference sequence). The V and J ends lost 2 bases and 5 bases respectively, with 10 bases between them. The CDR3 is 14 residues long. The DNA for the CDR3 is TGTGCCAGCAGTTTAACTCAGGGGTATCAGCCCCAGCATTTT. Protein product: CASSLTQGYQPQHF.

This clonotype has just one count. CDR3 nucleotides: TGTGCCAGCAGACCGGGACAACTGGATGAAAAACTGTTTTTT. Its translation is CASRPGQLDEKLFF. The chain links TRBV28 to TRBJ1-4; possibly TRBD1 for D (6 bases). The CDR3 is 14 amino acids. The V end lost 6 bases, the J end lost 6 bases, and 14 bases lay between the germline ends. Per the germline V gene, CDR1 is MDHEN and CDR2 is SYDVKM.

This rearrangement joins TRBV2 to TRBJ2-3; maybe TRBD2 (6 bases). CDR3 length: 14 amino acids. V was cut by 7 bases and J by 5 bases, with 16 bases left in between. Per the germline V gene, CDR1 is SNHLY and CDR2 is FYNNEI. CDR3 sequence: CASKVEVGGDTQYF. The CDR3 DNA is TGTGCCAGCAAGGTGGAGGTGGGAGGAGATACGCAGTATTTT.

The sample holds a few counts of this clonotype. J is TRBJ1-1 and V is TRBV11-2; the D gene is possibly TRBD1 (5 bases). The CDR3 consists of 13 residues. CDR1 is SGHAT, CDR2 FQNNGV, per germline. V was trimmed by 3 bases and J by 7 bases, leaving 12 bases between them. The CDR3 region is CASSFQGDGEAFF. The CDR3 coding sequence is TGTGCCAGCAGCTTTCAGGGAGATGGTGAAGCTTTCTTT.

The chain uses TRBV6-2 or TRBV6-3 and TRBJ2-1, with 9 bases aligning to TRBD1. Germline V CDR1 and CDR2: MNHEY, SVGEGT. V lost 5 bases, J lost 5 bases, and 7 bases stayed unmatched. The CDR3 sequence is 15 residues long. In DNA, the CDR3 is TGTGCCAGCAGTCACCCGGGACAGGGTAACAATGAGCAGTTCTTC. Residues: CASSHPGQGNNEQFF.

This chain connects TRBV2 to TRBJ2-2; D is unclear. Between the trimmed V and J ends, which lost 5 bases and 0 bases, there was a span of 13 bases. Per the germline V gene, CDR1 is SNHLY and CDR2 is FYNNEI. The CDR3 spans 16 residues. The CDR3 spells CASSMWMGSNTGELFF. In DNA, the CDR3 is TGTGCCAGCAGTATGTGGATGGGATCGAACACCGGGGAGCTGTTTTTT.

V usage is TRBV4-2 and J usage is TRBJ1-2; 7 nucleotides agree with TRBD1. The germline V gene has CDR1 LGHNA and CDR2 YNFKEQ. This CDR3 is built from 14 residues. The J segment lost 6 bases and the V segment lost 0 bases, leaving 4 bases of the junction unmatched. For the CDR3, the DNA is TGTGCCAGCAGCCAAGAAAGGGACAGCCATGGCTACACCTTC. The encoded protein is CASSQERDSHGYTF.

This clonotype appeared a few times. The rearrangement uses TRBV7-7 and TRBJ1-1; tentative D call: TRBD1 (5 bases). Per germline, CDR1 SSHAT and CDR2 FNYEAQ (reference sequence). Trimming removed 5 bases at V and 3 bases at J, with 13 bases between. The CDR3 has 14 amino acids. The CDR3 here is CASSPLVGDTEAFF. As DNA, the CDR3 is TGTGCCAGCAGCCCTTTAGTGGGGGACACTGAAGCTTTCTTT.

This chain joins TRBV18 and TRBJ1-2; D not certain. The CDR3 runs to 14 residues. Deletions cut 0 bases from V and 5 bases from J, with 10 bases between. Germline CDR1 KGHSH, CDR2 LQKENI. The CDR3 sequence: CASSPPEPGYGYTF. The CDR3 DNA follows: TGTGCCAGCTCACCACCGGAACCTGGATATGGCTACACCTTC.

The J gene is TRBJ2-1, the V gene TRBV5-5; TRBD2 is a possible D gene (5 bases). V dropped 3 bases and J dropped 3 bases, with 13 bases sitting between them. The germline V gene encodes CDR1 SGHKS and CDR2 YYEKEE (reference sequence). The CDR3 is made up of 15 amino acids. CDR3 loop: CASSSLGVLYNEQFF. Written as DNA, the CDR3 is TGTGCCAGCAGCTCGCTCGGGGTTCTCTACAATGAGCAGTTCTTC. Complete variable domain (other parts from reference TRBV5-5 and TRBJ2-1): DAGVTQSPTHLIKTRGQQVTLRCSPISGHKSVSWYQQVLGQGPQFIFQYYEKEERGRGNFPDRFSARQFPNYSSELNVNALLLGDSALYLCASSSLGVLYNEQFFGPGTRLTVL.

This clonotype was found a few times. The chain has TRBV27 and TRBJ1-2; TRBD1 agrees at 7 bases. V shed 0 bases, J shed 5 bases, and the junction held 6 bases outside the gene matches. The CDR3 contains 15 residues. In germline, CDR1 is MNHEY, CDR2 SMNVEV (reference sequence). CDR3 nucleotides: TGTGCCAGCAGTTTATCGTACGCAGGGGGATATGGCTACACCTTC. Its protein is CASSLSYAGGYGYTF.

This chain connects TRBV7-3 to TRBJ1-2; no reliable D call. The CDR3 runs 13 residues. The ends were cut back, 8 bases at V and 8 bases at J, with 18 bases in the middle. Germline loops: CDR1 SGHTA, CDR2 FQGTGA. CDR3 amino acids: CASGLKTTGGYTF. The CDR3, as DNA: TGTGCCAGCGGACTAAAGACTACTGGGGGCTACACCTTC.